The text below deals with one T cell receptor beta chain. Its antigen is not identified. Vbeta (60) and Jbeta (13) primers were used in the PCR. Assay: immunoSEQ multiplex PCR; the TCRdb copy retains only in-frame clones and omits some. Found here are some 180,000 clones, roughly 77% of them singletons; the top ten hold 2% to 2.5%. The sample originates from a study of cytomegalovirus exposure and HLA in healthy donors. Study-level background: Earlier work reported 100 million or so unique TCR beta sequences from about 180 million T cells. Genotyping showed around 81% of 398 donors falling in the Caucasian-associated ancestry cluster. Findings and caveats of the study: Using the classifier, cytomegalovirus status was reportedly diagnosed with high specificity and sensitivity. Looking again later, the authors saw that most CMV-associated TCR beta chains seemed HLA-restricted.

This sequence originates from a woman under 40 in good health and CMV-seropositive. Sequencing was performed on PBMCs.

The DNA for the CDR3 is TGTGCCAGCAGCCGGGGACAGTACTACGAGCAGTACTTC. This gives the protein CASSRGQYYEQYF. The chain employs TRBV6-5 and TRBJ2-5; 7 nucleotides align to TRBD1. The DNA end is a closer match to TRBJ2-7, so the J assignment may be wrong. The CDR3 runs 13 residues. The V gene's germline CDR1 is MNHEY and CDR2 SVGAGI.